This entry is about one T cell receptor beta chain. Antigen: not known. A multiplex PCR was run with 60 Vbeta primers and 13 Jbeta primers. The assay was immunoSEQ multiplex PCR, and TCRdb's table has in-frame clones only and misses some. The top ten clones hold around 1.8% of a sample with 200,000 or so clones, about 79% of them seen once. The data are from a study of cytomegalovirus exposure and HLA in healthy donors. Study results and caveats: The study listed some 160 cytomegalovirus-associated TCR beta chains.

V was pared by 0 bases and J by 5 bases, with 11 bases between. This CDR3 has 14 amino acids. CDR1 is SGHDT and CDR2 is YYEEEE in the germline V gene. This clonotype was sampled from a man younger than 35 in good health and CMV-seronegative. The chain couples TRBV5-6 to TRBJ1-2; D is unresolved. Specimen: PBMCs. The CDR3 region has the DNA TGTGCCAGCAGCTTGGTGTATCTACCTTATGGCTACACCTTC. Protein sequence: CASSLVYLPYGYTF.